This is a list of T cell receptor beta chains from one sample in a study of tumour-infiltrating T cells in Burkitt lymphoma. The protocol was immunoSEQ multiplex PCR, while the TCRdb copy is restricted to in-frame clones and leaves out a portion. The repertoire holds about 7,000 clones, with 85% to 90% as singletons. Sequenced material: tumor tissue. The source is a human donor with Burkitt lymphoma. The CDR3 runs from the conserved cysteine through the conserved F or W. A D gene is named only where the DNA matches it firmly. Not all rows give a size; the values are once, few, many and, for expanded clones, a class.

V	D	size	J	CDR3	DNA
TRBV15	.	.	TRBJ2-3	CATSRGTEAGVTDTQYF	TGTGCCACCAGCAGAGGAACTGAAGCAGGGGTCACAGATACGCAGTATTTT
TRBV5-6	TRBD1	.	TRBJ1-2	CASSLETGGVEIYGYTF	TGTGCCAGCAGCTTGGAAACAGGGGGCGTTGAGATCTATGGCTACACCTTC
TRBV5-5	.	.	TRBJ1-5	CASSTGQASNQPQHF	TGTGCCAGCAGCACAGGACAAGCTAGCAATCAGCCCCAGCATTTT
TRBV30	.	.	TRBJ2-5	CALNQETQYF	TGTGCCTTAAACCAAGAGACCCAGTACTTC
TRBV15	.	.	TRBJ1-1	CATVRNSLVNTEAFF	TGTGCCACCGTAAGGAACAGTCTTGTGAACACTGAAGCTTTCTTT
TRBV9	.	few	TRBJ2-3	CASSVDGGSTDTQYF	TGTGCCAGCAGCGTAGATGGCGGGTCCACAGATACGCAGTATTTT
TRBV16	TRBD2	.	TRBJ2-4	CASSQWEGQNIQYF	TGTGCCAGCAGCCAATGGGAGGGGCAAAACATTCAGTACTTC
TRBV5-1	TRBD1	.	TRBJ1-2	CASHSTGTVYGYTF	TGCGCCAGCCATTCTACCGGGACAGTCTATGGCTACACCTTC
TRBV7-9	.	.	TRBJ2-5	CASSLIKQEQETQYF	TGTGCCAGCAGCTTAATCAAGCAGGAACAAGAGACCCAGTACTTC
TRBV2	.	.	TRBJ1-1	CASMADTEAFF	TGTGCCAGCATGGCGGACACTGAAGCTTTCTTT
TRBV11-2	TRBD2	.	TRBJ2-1	CASSLLRGTSGRGNEQFF	TGTGCCAGCAGCCTTTTAAGGGGGACTAGCGGGAGGGGGAATGAGCAGTTCTTC
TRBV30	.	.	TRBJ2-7	CAWSLPLGEQYF	TGTGCCTGGAGCCTGCCCCTGGGGGAGCAGTACTTC
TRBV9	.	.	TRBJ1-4	CASSVGQHNEKLFF	TGTGCCAGCAGCGTAGGACAGCATAATGAAAAACTGTTTTTT
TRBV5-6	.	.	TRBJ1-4	CASSVDRGNEKLFF	TGTGCCAGCAGCGTGGACAGAGGGAACGAAAAACTGTTTTTT
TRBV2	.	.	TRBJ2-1	CASNGDWDLQFF	TGTGCCAGCAACGGGGATTGGGACCTGCAGTTCTTC
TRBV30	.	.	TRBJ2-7	CAWGQEGSSYEQYF	TGTGCCTGGGGACAGGAGGGAAGCTCCTACGAGCAGTACTTC
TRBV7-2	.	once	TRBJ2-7	CASSLRRQEPGEQYF	TGTGCCAGCAGCTTACGAAGGCAGGAGCCGGGAGAGCAGTACTTC
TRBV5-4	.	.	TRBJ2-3	CASSLLDVDTQYF	TGTGCCAGCAGCTTGCTGGATGTGGATACGCAGTATTTT
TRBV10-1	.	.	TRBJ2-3	CASSESRSDTQYF	TGCGCCAGCAGTGAGTCCAGGTCAGATACGCAGTATTTT
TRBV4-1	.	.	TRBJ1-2	CASRDIGGYTF	TGCGCCAGCAGGGACATAGGTGGCTACACCTTC
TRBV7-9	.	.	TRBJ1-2	CASSLGRAENTF	TGTGCCAGCAGCTTGGGCAGGGCTGAGAACACCTTC
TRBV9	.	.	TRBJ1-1	CASGGLGGAFF	TGTGCCAGCGGGGGGCTCGGTGGAGCTTTCTTT
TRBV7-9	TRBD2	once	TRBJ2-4	CASSPGTIAKNIQYF	TGTGCCAGCAGCCCAGGGACTATAGCCAAAAACATTCAGTACTTC
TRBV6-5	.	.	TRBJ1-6	CASSRTTSTVSPLHF	TGTGCCAGCAGTCGTACCACCTCGACAGTTTCACCCCTCCACTTT
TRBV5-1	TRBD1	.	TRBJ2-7	CASSLAGLGQGAYEQYF	TGCGCCAGCAGCTTGGCGGGGTTGGGGCAGGGGGCTTACGAGCAGTACTTC
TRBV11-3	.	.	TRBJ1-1	CASSLTPGNTEAFF	TGTGCCAGCAGCTTAACCCCTGGGAACACTGAAGCTTTCTTT
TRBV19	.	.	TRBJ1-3	CASISYSGNTIYF	TGTGCCAGTATCTCTTACTCTGGAAACACCATATATTTT
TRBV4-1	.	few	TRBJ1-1	CASSQESPGRGTEAFF	TGCGCCAGCAGCCAAGAATCTCCAGGGCGAGGGACTGAAGCTTTCTTT
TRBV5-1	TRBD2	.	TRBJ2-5	CASSLAIGGGQETQYF	TGCGCCAGCAGCTTGGCGATTGGCGGGGGCCAAGAGACCCAGTACTTC
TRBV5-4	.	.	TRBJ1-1	CASSYFLGAENTEAFF	TGTGCCAGCAGCTATTTTCTAGGAGCGGAGAACACTGAAGCTTTCTTT
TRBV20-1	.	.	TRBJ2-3	CSAYSGVFWYF	TGCAGTGCCTATTCCGGGGTCTTTTGGTATTTT
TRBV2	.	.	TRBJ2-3	CASSGGMDTQYF	TGTGCCAGCAGTGGAGGTATGGATACGCAGTATTTT
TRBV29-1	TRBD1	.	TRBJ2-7	CSAGQGMAYEQYF	TGCAGCGCTGGACAGGGGATGGCCTACGAGCAGTACTTC
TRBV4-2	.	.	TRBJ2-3	CASSQAISQLSDTQYF	TGTGCCAGCAGCCAAGCAATCTCACAGTTAAGCGATACGCAGTATTTT
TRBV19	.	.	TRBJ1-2	CASSIDTSASYGYTF	TGTGCCAGTAGTATAGATACCAGTGCCTCGTATGGCTACACCTTC
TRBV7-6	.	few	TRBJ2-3	CASSLRQGTDTQYF	TGTGCCAGCAGCTTGAGACAGGGCACAGATACGCAGTATTTT
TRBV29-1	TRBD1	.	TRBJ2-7	CSVRRGTGALSSYEQYF	TGCAGCGTTCGCCGGGGAACAGGGGCCCTTAGCTCCTACGAGCAGTACTTC
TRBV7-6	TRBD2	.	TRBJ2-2	CASSLNGGGYTGELFF	TGTGCCAGCAGCTTAAACGGCGGGGGGTACACCGGGGAGCTGTTTTTT
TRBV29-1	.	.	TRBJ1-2	CSVQDTSGGYTF	TGCAGCGTTCAAGACACCTCGGGGGGCTACACCTTC
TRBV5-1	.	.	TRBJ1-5	CASSQFVGQPNQPQHF	TGCGCCAGCAGCCAATTTGTTGGGCAGCCCAATCAGCCCCAGCATTTT
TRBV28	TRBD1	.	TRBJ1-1	CASSLQGPHTEAFF	TGTGCCAGCAGTCTACAGGGGCCTCACACTGAAGCTTTCTTT
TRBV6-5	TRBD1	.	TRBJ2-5	CASSYADRSSQETQYF	TGTGCCAGCAGTTACGCGGACAGGTCCTCCCAAGAGACCCAGTACTTC
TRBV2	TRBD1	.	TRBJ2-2	CASRGGQGDTGELFF	TGTGCCAGCAGGGGGGGACAGGGCGACACCGGGGAGCTGTTTTTT
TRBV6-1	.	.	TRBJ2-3	CASSEALAQGVGRRDTQYF	TGTGCCAGCAGTGAAGCGCTCGCTCAAGGGGTTGGTCGACGTGATACGCAGTATTTT
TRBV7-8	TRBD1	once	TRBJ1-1	CASSEITGGMTEAFF	TGTGCCAGCAGCGAAATAACAGGGGGCATGACTGAAGCTTTCTTT
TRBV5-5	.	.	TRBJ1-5	CASSSGPNGNQPQHF	TGTGCCAGCAGCTCCGGACCCAACGGTAATCAGCCCCAGCATTTT
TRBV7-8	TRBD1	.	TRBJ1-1	CASSGDRVILGNTEAFF	TGTGCCAGCAGCGGGGACAGGGTGATCTTGGGGAACACTGAAGCTTTCTTT
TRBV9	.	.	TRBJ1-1	CASKRRSSADTEAFF	TGTGCCAGCAAGCGGAGGAGCTCGGCAGACACTGAAGCTTTCTTT
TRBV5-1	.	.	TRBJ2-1	CASSLGPFGDEQFF	TGCGCCAGCAGCTTGGGGCCCTTTGGGGATGAGCAGTTCTTC
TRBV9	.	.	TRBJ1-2	CASSDCGGPFNYGYTF	TGTGCCAGCAGCGACTGTGGGGGTCCTTTTAACTATGGCTACACCTTC
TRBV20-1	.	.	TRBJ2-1	CSGRDFNEQFF	TGCAGTGGCCGGGACTTCAATGAGCAGTTCTTC
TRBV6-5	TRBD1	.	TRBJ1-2	CASKLAGGYGYTF	TGTGCCAGCAAGTTGGCAGGGGGTTATGGCTACACCTTC
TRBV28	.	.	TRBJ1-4	CASSLEKTTNEKLFF	TGTGCCAGCAGTTTAGAGAAAACAACTAATGAAAAACTGTTTTTT